This record concerns one T cell receptor beta chain sequence. The data belong to a study of blood T cell repertoires in COVID-19. Across the study: Acute and convalescent COVID-19 specimens originated in the United States, Italy and Spain. T cells, B-cell-depleted T cells, or PBMCs supplied cDNA or gDNA.

Per the original methods: Reference gene primer amplification in the assay estimated nucleated cell counts. Method: immunoSEQ multiplex PCR; TCRdb's copy keeps in-frame clones and lacks some. That table gives V, J and clone size, and the DNA gave D and trimming. The table shows 55,000 to 90,000 clones, with more than 65% occurring only once. V dropped 6 bases and J dropped 2; count of bases not matched to a gene: 5. The germline V gene has CDR1 MNHEY and CDR2 SVGAGI. The CDR3 has 15 residues. This chain links TRBV6-5 with TRBJ1-5, with 9 bases that match TRBD1. Sample: peripheral blood. The origin of this receptor is a woman aged 65 to 85 with acute or convalescent COVID-19. CDR3 sequence: CASSRTGVGNQPQHF. The CDR3 DNA sequence: TGTGCCAGCAGCCGGACAGGGGTGGGCAATCAGCCCCAGCATTTT.